This T cell receptor (beta chain) appears in the sequencing data of a study of blood T cell repertoires in COVID-19. Across the whole study: Sites across the United States, Italy and Spain contributed samples from acute and convalescent COVID-19. T cells, B-cell-depleted T cells, or PBMCs supplied cDNA or gDNA.

Sequencing was performed with immunoSEQ multiplex PCR; in TCRdb, only in-frame clones are kept and a portion is missing. The sample carries 200,000 to 250,000 clones, 80% to 90% recorded once. Participant age was about 18 to 89 years, and participants resided in fewer than 30 US areas. Each participant's cohort was designated according to participant-reported clinical history. This CDR3 has 13 amino acids. The V gene end was trimmed by 3 bases and the J gene end by 6 bases; junction bases not matched to a gene: 4. Germline CDR1 LNHDA, CDR2 SQIVND (reference sequence). The V call is TRBV19, the J call TRBJ1-2; 7 nucleotides line up with TRBD1. The receptor comes from a woman under 40 who had been exposed to COVID-19. The sequenced material came from PBMCs or T cells enriched from blood (not recorded which). The CDR3 sequence is CASSMRGLNGYTF. For the CDR3, the DNA is TGTGCCAGTAGTATGAGGGGGCTCAATGGCTACACCTTC.